Listed here are 26 T cell receptor beta chains from one sample, sequenced in a study of identical twins. Each CDR3 protein is one row after TCRdb ran MiXCR on the 5' RACE reads. Of about 220,000 distinct CDR3 sequences in the sample, 6.5% were seen once. A further study also used this sample, focusing on T cells expressing NK-cell markers.

Sequenced input: CD8+ T cells sorted from blood. The origin of the receptors is a woman under 30 in good health.

This clonotype was detected only a few times. The chain uses TRBV27 and TRBJ1-1, with 10 bases lining up with TRBD1. The CDR3 runs to 15 residues. The V segment lost 6 bases and the J segment 1 base; nucleotides outside the gene matches: 5. Germline CDR1 is MNHEY and CDR2 is SMNVEV (reference sequence). CDR3 DNA sequence: TGTGCCAGCAGCTCGGGACAGGGGACGAACACTGAAGCTTTCTTT. It is translated as CASSSGQGTNTEAFF.

The table lists this clonotype with a few counts. V gene TRBV6-5 combines with J gene TRBJ1-1; D unresolved. This CDR3 region has 17 residues. The germline gives CDR1 MNHEY, CDR2 SVGAGI. V was clipped by 0 bases and J by 2 bases, with 16 bases between them. CDR3 in DNA: TGTGCCAGCAGTTACTCCCCCAGTTTGGGAGCTAACACTGAAGCTTTCTTT. It is translated as CASSYSPSLGANTEAFF.

In its sample, this clonotype was seen a few times. V usage is TRBV6-4 and J usage is TRBJ2-1; 12 bases line up with TRBD2. CDR3 size: 15 residues. With 3 bases clipped from V and 3 bases from J, the junction kept 0 bases outside the gene matches. The germline CDR1 and CDR2 sequences are MRHNA and SNTAGT. For the CDR3, the DNA is TGTGCCAGCAGTGAGACTAGCGGGAGCTACAATGAGCAGTTCTTC. This translates into CASSETSGSYNEQFF.

At least ten counts were recorded for this clonotype. V is TRBV14 and J is TRBJ2-1; D tentatively reads TRBD1 or TRBD2 (5 bases each). The CDR3 is 14 residues long. V was clipped by 4 bases and J by 4 bases, with 11 bases between them. Per germline, CDR1 SGHDN and CDR2 FVKESK. CDR3 protein: CASSRTGPYNEQFF. The CDR3 DNA reads as TGTGCCAGCAGCCGGACGGGGCCGTACAATGAGCAGTTCTTC.

This clonotype was detected only a few times. This chain joins TRBV3-1 and TRBJ2-4; maybe TRBD1 (5 bases). The CDR3 is 16 residues long. V was cut by 5 bases and J by 2 bases, with 16 bases left in between. The germline V gene has CDR1 LGHDT and CDR2 YNNKEL (reference sequence). DNA for the CDR3: TGTGCCAGCAGCAACCAGGGTGTTGAGACCAAAAACATTCAGTACTTC. Its translation is CASSNQGVETKNIQYF.

Remarks on this clonotype: Possible read error: a much larger clone is one base away. V usage is TRBV5-1 and J usage is TRBJ1-1; D unclear. CDR1 is SGHRS and CDR2 is YFSETQ in the germline V gene. This CDR3 spans 15 amino acids. V was trimmed by 3 bases and J by 5 bases, leaving 17 bases between them. In DNA, the CDR3 is TGCGCCAGCAGCTCAACGGGCGGGCGAACGACTGAAGCTTTCTTT. Amino acid sequence: CASSSTGGRTTEAFF.

The table lists this clonotype with a count of one. V and J are TRBV19 and TRBJ2-3, with a possible D match to TRBD1 (5 bases). CDR3 length: 12 amino acids. Germline V CDR1 and CDR2: LNHDA, SQIVND (reference sequence). Trimming pared 3 bases from V and 7 bases from J, leaving 8 bases between. This CDR3 is CASSIGANTQYF. DNA of the CDR3: TGTGCCAGTAGTATTGGGGCCAATACGCAGTATTTT.

The sample holds many counts of this clonotype. The chain recombines TRBV4-3 with TRBJ2-3; D is unresolved. From germline, CDR1 is LGHNA and CDR2 YSLEER. V shed 1 base and J shed 5 bases, with 10 bases lying between them. This CDR3 contains 14 residues. In DNA form, the CDR3 reads TGCGCCAGCAGCCAAGCTAAGGGCGGAGATACGCAGTATTTT. It codes for CASSQAKGGDTQYF.

This clonotype was counted ten times or more. The chain joins TRBV7-6 to TRBJ2-1; tentative D call: TRBD1 (6 bases). In germline, CDR1 is SGHVS, CDR2 FNYEAQ. The germline V and J ends were trimmed by 1 base and 7 bases, with 11 bases remaining between them. The CDR3 extends over 14 amino acids. The CDR3 sequence is CASSLVGATNEQFF. For the CDR3, the DNA is TGTGCCAGCAGCTTAGTGGGGGCCACGAATGAGCAGTTCTTC.

This clonotype was counted at least ten times. The chain recombines TRBV10-3 with TRBJ1-5; TRBD1 aligns across 7 bases. This CDR3 region has 14 residues. Trimming at V came to 3 bases and at J to 5 bases, leaving 4 bases not matched to a gene. Germline assignment: CDR1 ENHRY and CDR2 SYGVKD. The CDR3 loop is CAISEDRDYQPQHF. The CDR3 region has the DNA TGTGCCATCAGTGAAGACAGGGACTATCAGCCCCAGCATTTT.

This clonotype was detected only a few times. The V gene is TRBV12-3 or TRBV12-4, the J gene TRBJ1-2; no reliable D call. This CDR3 region has 12 residues. Trimming took off 6 bases at V and 4 bases at J, with 9 bases between the two ends. Here the CDR3 DNA reads TGTGCCAGCAGACCCGGCGGCTATGGCTACACCTTC. Translating it yields CASRPGGYGYTF.

The chain joins TRBV25-1 to TRBJ1-1; 7 bases match TRBD1. J was trimmed by 3 bases and V by 6 bases; bases with no gene match: 1. CDR3 length: 12 amino acids. The germline V gene has CDR1 MGHDK and CDR2 SYGVNS. The chain's CDR3 is CASRDRYTEAFF. CDR3 DNA: TGTGCCAGCAGGGACAGGTACACTGAAGCTTTCTTT.

This clonotype was found many times. The rearrangement joins TRBV12-3 or TRBV12-4 to TRBJ2-3; D may correspond to TRBD1 or TRBD2 (5 bases each). CDR3 length equals 16 residues. V was cut by 4 bases and J by 0 bases, with 14 bases left in between. CDR3 in amino acids: CASSWGTETSTDTQYF. The DNA for the CDR3 is TGTGCCAGCAGTTGGGGGACGGAAACTAGCACAGATACGCAGTATTTT.

This clonotype turned up a few times. The J gene is TRBJ1-2, the V gene TRBV5-6; no clear D gene. The CDR3 length is 14 residues. Between the trimmed V and J ends, which lost 1 base and 0 bases, there was a span of 7 bases. The germline V gene has CDR1 SGHDT and CDR2 YYEEEE. Here the CDR3 DNA reads TGTGCCAGCAGCTTGTCTGGGGCTAACTATGGCTACACCTTC. It specifies CASSLSGANYGYTF.

This clonotype was seen only once. The rearrangement joins TRBV27 to TRBJ2-1, with unresolved D. The germline V gene has CDR1 MNHEY and CDR2 SMNVEV (reference sequence). V was cut by 1 base and J by 1 base, with 14 bases left in between. The CDR3 extends over 17 amino acids. CDR3 DNA sequence: TGTGCCAGCAGTTTATATAGCCCGCGAGAATCCTACAATGAGCAGTTCTTC. It is translated as CASSLYSPRESYNEQFF.

The rearrangement links TRBV9 to TRBJ2-2; 10 nucleotides agree with TRBD2. The length of the CDR3 is 17 residues. CDR1 SGDLS and CDR2 YYNGEE come from the germline V gene. The V segment lost 2 bases and the J segment 8 bases; nucleotides outside the gene matches: 12. CDR3 DNA sequence: TGTGCCAGCAGCGTGGGTCTAGCGGGGGAACCCACTGGGGAGCTGTTTTTT. Translated, it gives CASSVGLAGEPTGELFF.

The chain carries TRBV20-1 and TRBJ2-5, with unresolved D. With 5 bases removed from V and 5 bases from J, the gap between germline ends came to 9 bases. Germline CDR1 is DFQATT and CDR2 is SNEGSKA (reference sequence). The CDR3 runs 11 residues. The CDR3 DNA sequence: TGCAGTGCTCCCGCGGAGGAGACCCAGTACTTC. It translates to CSAPAEETQYF.

This clonotype was detected a few times. The V call is TRBV29-1, the J call TRBJ2-1; D unclear. This CDR3 has 13 residues. V was pared by 4 bases and J by 4 bases, with 11 bases between. CDR1 SQVTM and CDR2 ANQGSEA come from the germline V gene. CDR3 in amino acids: CSVVESRYNEQFF. For the CDR3, the DNA is TGCAGCGTTGTGGAAAGTCGGTACAATGAGCAGTTCTTC.

This clonotype was found many times. This chain joins TRBV25-1 and TRBJ1-1; D is uncertain. The CDR3 loop spans 14 amino acids. CDR1 is MGHDK and CDR2 is SYGVNS in the germline V gene. Trimming stripped 6 bases from V and 3 bases from J, with 14 bases between. The DNA of the CDR3 is TGTGCCAGCAGCCAAGGAGGAGTTTACACTGAAGCTTTCTTT. It encodes CASSQGGVYTEAFF.

The table lists this clonotype with many counts. The V gene is TRBV7-6, the J gene TRBJ1-4; D remains ambiguous. The CDR3 contains 14 residues. V lost 1 base to trimming and J lost 5 bases, with 8 bases between them. Germline loops: CDR1 SGHVS, CDR2 FNYEAQ. In DNA, the CDR3 is TGTGCCAGCAGCTTAGAGGCCGACAATGAAAAACTGTTTTTT. This sequence encodes CASSLEADNEKLFF.

Only a few counts were recorded for this clonotype. The chain couples TRBV4-3 to TRBJ1-4; no definite D call. The CDR3 sequence is 16 residues long. V lost 0 bases, J lost 5 bases, and 13 bases lay in between. Germline loops: CDR1 LGHNA, CDR2 YSLEER. CDR3 bases: TGCGCCAGCAGCCAAGATACCTACCGTTTCAATGAAAAACTGTTTTTT. The encoded protein is CASSQDTYRFNEKLFF.

The chain recombines TRBV12-3 or TRBV12-4 with TRBJ2-1, with 7 nucleotides matching TRBD2. This CDR3 has 13 residues. The V segment lost 6 bases and the J segment 8 bases; nucleotides outside the gene matches: 7. The CDR3 protein is CASRVAGPDEQFF. CDR3 sequence (DNA): TGTGCCAGCAGGGTAGCGGGCCCCGATGAGCAGTTCTTC.

This clonotype was picked up a small number of times. The chain employs TRBV19 and TRBJ2-7, with 9 bases matching TRBD2. The CDR3 consists of 15 residues. Germline CDR1 LNHDA, CDR2 SQIVND (reference sequence). Trimming at V came to 5 bases and at J to 3 bases, leaving 8 bases not matched to a gene. Written as DNA, the CDR3 is TGTGCCAGTAGTTGGACGTCTAGCGGGAACTACGAGCAGTACTTC. Its translation is CASSWTSSGNYEQYF. Looking up the rest from reference TRBV19 and TRBJ2-7 gives the full variable domain: DGGITQSPKYLFRKEGQNVTLSCEQNLNHDAMYWYRQDPGQGLRLIYYSQIVNDFQKGDIAEGYSVSREKKESFPLTVTSAQKNPTAFYLCASSWTSSGNYEQYFGPGTRLTVT.

This chain links TRBV12-3 or TRBV12-4 with TRBJ2-4; D not resolved. This CDR3 is built from 13 residues. The V end lost 4 bases, the J end lost 11 bases, and 15 bases lay between the germline ends. In DNA form, the CDR3 reads TGTGCCAGCAGTTCCACCGGACGTGCCTTTCAGTACTTC. Amino acids: CASSSTGRAFQYF.

This clonotype was counted many times. J is TRBJ1-4 and V is TRBV20-1; D gene unclear. Per germline, CDR1 DFQATT and CDR2 SNEGSKA (reference sequence). Trimming cost V 5 bases and J 7 bases, with 11 bases left between them. The CDR3 spans 12 residues. CDR3: CSAHREGEKLFF. The CDR3 DNA reads TGCAGTGCTCATAGGGAGGGTGAAAAACTGTTTTTT.

The genes are TRBV30 and TRBJ1-1, with a weak D call TRBD1 (6 bases). The CDR3 sequence is 14 residues long. The germline CDR1 and CDR2 sequences are GTSNPN and SVGIG (reference sequence). The V gene lost 2 bases and the J gene lost 1 base, with 11 bases spanning the gap. The CDR3 nucleotides read TGTGCCTGGAGTCTCGAGGGGGGGAACACTGAAGCTTTCTTT. Amino acids: CAWSLEGGNTEAFF. Looking up the rest from reference TRBV30 and TRBJ1-1 gives the full variable domain: SQTIHQWPATLVQPVGSPLSLECTVEGTSNPNLYWYRQAAGRGLQLLFYSVGIGQISSEVPQNLSASRPQDRQFILSSKKLLLSDSGFYLCAWSLEGGNTEAFFGQGTRLTVV.